The 14 T cell receptor beta chains below were found in one sample sequenced in a study of blood T cells in healthy people across ages. Next came a second PCR, run for about 7 to 12 cycles, which used a sample-barcoded 5' primer along with a J-beta primer mix. TCRdb re-derived calls from the 5' RACE reads in MiXCR, one entry per CDR3 protein. The table lists about 720,000 distinct CDR3 sequences, 20% to 25% of them singletons. Separately, the same data were catalogued under a study of T cells of mothers and their children.

The sample consisted of blood. The receptors originated from a boy under 18 in good health.

The chain couples TRBV24-1 to TRBJ2-1; TRBD2 matches at 12 bases. The V gene's germline CDR1 is KGHDR and CDR2 SFDVKD. The J segment lost 7 bases and the V segment lost 4 bases, leaving 19 bases of the junction unmatched. The CDR3 runs to 20 residues. CDR3 DNA sequence: TGTGCCACCAGTGACCGGACAGGGGCTTTGACTAGCGGGAGTAGAAATGAGCAGTTCTTC. It codes for CATSDRTGALTSGSRNEQFF.

This clonotype has only a few counts. CDR3 bases: TGTGCCAGTAGTATTTTCGGCGGAAATTACCAAGAGACCCAGTACTTC. This translates into CASSIFGGNYQETQYF. The chain employs TRBV19 and TRBJ2-5; D is undetermined. V was clipped by 3 bases and J by 0 bases, with 14 bases between them. The CDR3 totals 16 residues. Germline V lookup: CDR1 LNHDA, CDR2 SQIVND (reference sequence).

The chain has TRBV20-1 and TRBJ2-5; weak D call: TRBD1 (6 bases). The DNA end lines up better with TRBJ2-1; the J call may be wrong. In germline, CDR1 is DFQATT, CDR2 SNEGSKA (reference sequence). The CDR3 is made up of 14 amino acids. As DNA, the CDR3 is TGCAGTGCACCAGACAGGAACATCTACAATGAGCAGTTCTTC. Encoded protein: CSAPDRNIYNEQFF.

V usage is TRBV20-1 and J usage is TRBJ1-3, with 7 bases fitting TRBD1. Germline V gene lookup returns CDR1 DFQATT and CDR2 SNEGSKA (reference sequence). The J segment lost 4 bases and the V segment lost 5 bases, leaving 11 bases of the junction unmatched. CDR3 length: 15 residues. The CDR3 DNA reads TGCAGTGCTGAGTACGGACAGGCGGAAGGAAACACCATATATTTT. Encoded protein: CSAEYGQAEGNTIYF.

This clonotype turned up a few times. The rearrangement uses TRBV7-2 and TRBJ1-2; a possible D gene is TRBD1 (6 bases). CDR3 length: 17 amino acids. Germline V CDR1 and CDR2: SGHTA, FQGNSA. The ends were cut back, 5 bases at V and 5 bases at J, with 24 bases in the middle. The CDR3 DNA follows: TGTGCCAGCAGCCCAAGGGACATTAAAGAAAGGGTATATGGCTACACCTTC. Translation gives CASSPRDIKERVYGYTF.

V gene TRBV27 combines with J gene TRBJ2-5, with TRBD1 matching over 10 bases. The CDR3 sequence is 15 residues long. Germline CDR1 MNHEY, CDR2 SMNVEV (reference sequence). The ends lost 7 bases at V and 5 bases at J; junction bases unmatched: 10. The CDR3 DNA is TGTGCCAGCAAGTTAAGACAGGGGGCCTGGGAGACCCAGTACTTC. This codes for CASKLRQGAWETQYF.

This clonotype was observed many times. The chain joins TRBV6-4 to TRBJ2-2; no clear D. The V end lost 5 bases, the J end lost 3 bases, and 13 bases lay between the germline ends. The CDR3 is 15 residues long. The germline V gene has CDR1 MRHNA and CDR2 SNTAGT. This chain's CDR3 is CASSPRSGDTGELFF. In DNA form, the CDR3 reads TGTGCCAGCAGTCCCCGAAGTGGGGACACCGGGGAGCTGTTTTTT.

This chain links TRBV7-9 with TRBJ2-3, with 10 nucleotides matching TRBD2. V lost 5 bases and J lost 2; bases outside the gene matches: 7. Germline-derived CDR1 and CDR2 are SEHNR and FQNEAQ (reference sequence). The CDR3 is made up of 16 amino acids. The CDR3 DNA follows: TGTGCCAGCAGCACAGCTAGCGGGGGCCCCACAGATACGCAGTATTTT. Encoded protein: CASSTASGGPTDTQYF.

This chain uses TRBV29-1 with TRBJ2-7; perhaps TRBD1 as D (7 bases). The CDR3 has 11 residues. V was shortened by 6 bases and J by 9 bases, with 15 bases between the two germline ends. Germline V gene data show CDR1 as SQVTM and CDR2 as ANQGSEA. CDR3 amino acids: CSVDDREAQYF. In DNA, the CDR3 is TGCAGCGTCGATGACAGGGAGGCGCAGTACTTC.

This clonotype was seen a handful of times. The gene calls are TRBV3-1 and TRBJ2-5; maybe TRBD2 (7 bases). V lost 2 bases, J lost 5 bases, and 12 bases lay in between. This CDR3 is built from 14 residues. Germline-derived CDR1 and CDR2 are LGHDT and YNNKEL (reference sequence). Written as DNA, the CDR3 is TGTGCCAGCAGCCAACGGGGGGCAGGGGAGACCCAGTACTTC. Protein: CASSQRGAGETQYF.

This clonotype was found a few times. The rearrangement joins TRBV7-2 to TRBJ1-2, with TRBD1 as a possible D gene (6 bases). Trimming took 1 base from V and 5 from J, leaving 20 bases between them. The CDR3 covers 17 residues. Looked up from germline, CDR1 is SGHTA and CDR2 is FQGNSA. The CDR3 region is CASSLVVGGALGYGYTF. In DNA form, the CDR3 reads TGTGCCAGCAGCTTAGTCGTGGGGGGCGCCCTGGGGTATGGCTACACCTTC.

This clonotype occurred a few times. One end of the junction does not line up with germline, which may come from a read error. This chain links TRBV4-3 with TRBJ2-5, with no clear D. The CDR3 consists of 18 residues. Germline-derived CDR1 and CDR2 are LGHNA and YSLEER. CDR3 sequence reads: CDSSQVGLPGPIQETQYF. In nucleotides, the CDR3 is TGCGACAGCAGCCAAGTTGGGCTCCCGGGCCCAATTCAAGAGACCCAGTACTTC.

This clonotype turned up a few times. The rearrangement links TRBV2 to TRBJ2-3, with 8 nucleotides matching TRBD2. V was pared by 8 bases and J by 1 base, with 14 bases of the junction left unmatched. Germline V gene lookup returns CDR1 SNHLY and CDR2 FYNNEI. The CDR3 has 17 amino acids. For the CDR3, the DNA is TGTGCCAGCGGGGGTATAGCGGGGTATGGTGGCACAGATACGCAGTATTTT. Translated: CASGGIAGYGGTDTQYF.

The rearrangement links TRBV20-1 to TRBJ1-4; no clear D gene. Germline CDR1 is DFQATT and CDR2 is SNEGSKA (reference sequence). The CDR3 covers 15 residues. V was shortened by 1 base and J by 8 bases, with 17 bases between the two germline ends. The CDR3 DNA reads TGCAGTGCTAGAGTACGAGGACTAGGAGCCGAAAAACTGTTTTTT. Protein: CSARVRGLGAEKLFF.